This entry concerns a single T cell receptor beta chain. Its matching antigen is unknown. The CDR3 loop spans 16 amino acids. Trimming shortened V by 4 bases and J by 9 bases, and 24 bases separated the two germline ends. The germline V gene encodes CDR1 SNHLY and CDR2 FYNNEI. The CDR3 regions of TCR beta were amplified from RNA transcripts. HTBI primers were employed in a first-round RT-PCR of the TCR CDR3. TCRdb called the multiplex PCR reads again in MiXCR, with one record for every CDR3 protein. Among about 610,000 distinct CDR3 sequences listed, roughly 50% were seen once. The record originates from a study of T cells in Graves' hyperthyroidism and ophthalmopathy. Study observations and caveats: The model's output predicted ophthalmopathy at a median of about 6.5 months prior to onset. Separation of ophthalmopathy from stable hyperthyroidism was achieved by a 13 V-J model. Blood shared most expanded thyroid clonotypes above 0.001.

The diagnostic basis comprised clinical symptoms, serum thyroxine and TRAb, thyroid ultrasound and orbital computed tomography. The sequencing input was peripheral blood or thyroid tissue (not recorded which). The rearrangement uses TRBV2 and TRBJ2-5; D is perhaps TRBD2 (6 bases). This receptor was taken from a young woman with Graves' hyperthyroidism. CDR3 amino acids: CASSGGWSGVRQPQYF. The CDR3 bases are TGTGCCAGCAGTGGGGGATGGTCGGGGGTCCGACAGCCCCAGTACTTC.